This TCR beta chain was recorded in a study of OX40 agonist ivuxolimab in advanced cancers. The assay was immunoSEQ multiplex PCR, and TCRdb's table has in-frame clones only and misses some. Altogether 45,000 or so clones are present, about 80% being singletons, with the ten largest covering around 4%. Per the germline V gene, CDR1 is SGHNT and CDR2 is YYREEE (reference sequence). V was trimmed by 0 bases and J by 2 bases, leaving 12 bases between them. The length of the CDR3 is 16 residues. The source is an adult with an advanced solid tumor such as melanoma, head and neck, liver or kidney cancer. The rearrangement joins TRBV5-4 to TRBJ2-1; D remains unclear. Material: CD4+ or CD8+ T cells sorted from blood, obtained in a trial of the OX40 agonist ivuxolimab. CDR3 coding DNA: TGTGCCAGCAGCTTGGCCGCTAAAGGAGCCTACAATGAGCAGTTCTTC. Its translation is CASSLAAKGAYNEQFF.